This entry is about one T cell receptor (beta chain). This record comes from a study of blood T cell repertoires in COVID-19. Overall study context: Acute and convalescent COVID-19 samples came from the United States, Italy and Spain. Sample material is recorded as cDNA or gDNA derived from T cells, B-cell-depleted T cells, or PBMCs.

Germline CDR1 is SNHLY and CDR2 is FYNNEI. The CDR3 is 13 residues long. Trimming at V came to 6 bases and at J to 9 bases, leaving 6 bases not matched to a gene. Per the original methods: From reference gene primer amplification, estimates of nucleated cell counts were derived. Profiling relied on immunoSEQ multiplex PCR, and the TCRdb table lists in-frame clones only, not all of them. V, J and clone size derive from that table, while D and trimming were established from the DNA sequence. The table has approximately 310,000 clones, around 87% seen once. The gene calls are TRBV2 and TRBJ2-4, with 9 bases that match TRBD1. Sequenced sample: peripheral blood. The origin of this receptor is a man aged 50 or older with active or convalescent COVID-19. The CDR3 sequence: CASRTDRGGIQYF. The CDR3 DNA reads TGTGCCAGCAGGACGGACAGGGGAGGCATTCAGTACTTC. The full variable domain, completed using reference TRBV2 and TRBJ2-4, is EPEVTQTPSHQVTQMGQEVILRCVPISNHLYFYWYRQILGQKVEFLVSFYNNEISEKSEIFDDQFSVERPDGSNFTLKIRSTKLEDSAMYFCASRTDRGGIQYFGAGTRLSVL.